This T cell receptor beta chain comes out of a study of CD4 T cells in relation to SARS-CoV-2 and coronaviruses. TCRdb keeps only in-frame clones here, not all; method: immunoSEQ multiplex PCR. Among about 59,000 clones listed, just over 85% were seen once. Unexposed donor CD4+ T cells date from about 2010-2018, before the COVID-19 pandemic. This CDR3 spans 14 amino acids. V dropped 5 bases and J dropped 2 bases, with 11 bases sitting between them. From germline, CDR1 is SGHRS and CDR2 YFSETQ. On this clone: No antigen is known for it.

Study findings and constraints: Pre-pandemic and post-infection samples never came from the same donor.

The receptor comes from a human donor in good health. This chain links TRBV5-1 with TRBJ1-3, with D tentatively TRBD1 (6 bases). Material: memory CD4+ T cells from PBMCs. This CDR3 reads CASSRGSTGNTIYF. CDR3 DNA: TGCGCCAGCAGTAGGGGGTCCACTGGAAACACCATATATTTT.